The table lists the clone carrying this T cell receptor (beta chain) with many counts. V shed 6 bases, J shed 1 base, and the junction held 4 bases outside the gene matches. CDR3 length: 14 residues. The germline CDR1 and CDR2 sequences are DFQATT and SNEGSKA (reference sequence). The data stem from a study of T cells of healthy individuals. TCRdb called the 5' RACE reads again in MiXCR, with one record for every CDR3 protein. The data hold about 53,000 distinct CDR3 sequences, with about 14% observed a single time. The chain links TRBV20-1 to TRBJ2-2, with 8 nucleotides matching TRBD1. This TCR came from a human donor in good health. CDR3 protein: CSAVTGGNTGELFF. The CDR3 nucleotides are TGCAGTGCGGTTACAGGGGGGAACACCGGGGAGCTGTTTTTT.